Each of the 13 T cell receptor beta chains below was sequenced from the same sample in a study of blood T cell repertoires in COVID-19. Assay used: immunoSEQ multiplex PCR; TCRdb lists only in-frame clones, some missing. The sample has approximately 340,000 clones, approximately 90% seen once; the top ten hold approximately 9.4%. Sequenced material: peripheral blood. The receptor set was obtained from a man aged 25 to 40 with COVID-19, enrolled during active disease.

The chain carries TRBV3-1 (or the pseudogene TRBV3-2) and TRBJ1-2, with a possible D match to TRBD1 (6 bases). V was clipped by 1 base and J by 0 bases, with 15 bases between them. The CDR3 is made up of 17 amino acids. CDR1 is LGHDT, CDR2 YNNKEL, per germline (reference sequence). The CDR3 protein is CASSQGGGQSANYGYTF. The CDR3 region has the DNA TGTGCCAGCAGCCAAGGGGGCGGACAGTCAGCTAACTATGGCTACACCTTC.

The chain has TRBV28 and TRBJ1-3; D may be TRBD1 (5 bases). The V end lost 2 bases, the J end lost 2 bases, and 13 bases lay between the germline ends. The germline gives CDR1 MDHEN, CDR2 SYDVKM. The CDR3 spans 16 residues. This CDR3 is CASSLMLGGTGNTIYF. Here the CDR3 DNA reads TGTGCCAGCAGTTTAATGCTCGGGGGAACTGGAAACACCATATATTTT.

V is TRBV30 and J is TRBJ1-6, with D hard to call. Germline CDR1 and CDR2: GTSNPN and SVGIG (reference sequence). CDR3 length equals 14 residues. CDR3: CGVRETSYNSPLHF. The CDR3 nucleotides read TGTGGCGTCCGGGAAACCTCCTATAATTCACCCCTCCACTTT.

CDR3 bases: TGTGCCACCCTTGCGGGGATAGGGTATGGCTACACCTTC. Amino acids: CATLAGIGYGYTF. The chain combines TRBV6-5 with TRBJ1-2; no reliable D call. The CDR3 is made up of 13 amino acids. Trimming left V 10 bases short and J 5 bases short, with 17 bases between. CDR1 is MNHEY, CDR2 SVGAGI, per germline.

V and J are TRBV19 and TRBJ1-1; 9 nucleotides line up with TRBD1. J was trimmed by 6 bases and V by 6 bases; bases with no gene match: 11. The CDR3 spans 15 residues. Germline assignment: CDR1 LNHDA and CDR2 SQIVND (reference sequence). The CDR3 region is CASRPPGTGLAEAFF. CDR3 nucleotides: TGTGCCAGTAGGCCCCCAGGGACAGGGCTCGCTGAAGCTTTCTTT.

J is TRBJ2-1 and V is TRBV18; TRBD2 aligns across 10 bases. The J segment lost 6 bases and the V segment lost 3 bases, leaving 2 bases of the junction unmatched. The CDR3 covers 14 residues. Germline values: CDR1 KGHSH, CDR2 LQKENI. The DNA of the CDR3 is TGTGCCAGCTCACCGCTAGCGGGGGTCAATGAGCAGTTCTTC. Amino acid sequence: CASSPLAGVNEQFF. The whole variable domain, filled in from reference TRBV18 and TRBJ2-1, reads NAGVMQNPRHLVRRRGQEARLRCSPMKGHSHVYWYRQLPEEGLKFMVYLQKENIIDESGMPKERFSAEFPKEGPSILRIQQVVRGDSAAYFCASSPLAGVNEQFFGPGTRLTVL.

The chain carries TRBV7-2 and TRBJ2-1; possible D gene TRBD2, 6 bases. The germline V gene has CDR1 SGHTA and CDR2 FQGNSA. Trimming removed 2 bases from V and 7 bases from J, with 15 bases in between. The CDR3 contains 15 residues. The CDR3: CASSLNRLVRNEQFF. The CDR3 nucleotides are TGTGCCAGCAGCTTAAACAGACTAGTTAGAAATGAGCAGTTCTTC. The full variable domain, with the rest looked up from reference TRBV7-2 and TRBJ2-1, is GAGVSQSPSNKVTEKGKDVELRCDPISGHTALYWYRQSLGQGLEFLIYFQGNSAPDKSGLPSDRFSAERTGGSVSTLTIQRTQQEDSAVYLCASSLNRLVRNEQFFGPGTRLTVL.

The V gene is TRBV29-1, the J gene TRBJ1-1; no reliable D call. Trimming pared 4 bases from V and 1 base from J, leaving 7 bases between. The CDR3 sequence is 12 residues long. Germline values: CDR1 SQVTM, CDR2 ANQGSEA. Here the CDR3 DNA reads TGCAGCGTTGCCTACGAGAACACTGAAGCTTTCTTT. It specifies CSVAYENTEAFF.

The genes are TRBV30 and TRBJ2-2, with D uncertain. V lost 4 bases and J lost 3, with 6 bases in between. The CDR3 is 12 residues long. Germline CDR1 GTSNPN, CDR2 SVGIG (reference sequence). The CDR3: CAWTHYTGELFF. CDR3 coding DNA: TGTGCCTGGACCCACTACACCGGGGAGCTGTTTTTT.

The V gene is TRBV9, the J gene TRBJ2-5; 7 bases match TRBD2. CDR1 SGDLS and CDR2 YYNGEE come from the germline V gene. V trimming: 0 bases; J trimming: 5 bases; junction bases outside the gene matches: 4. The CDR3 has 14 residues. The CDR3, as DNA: TGTGCCAGCAGCGTAGGCAGTAGCGGGGAGACCCAGTACTTC. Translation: CASSVGSSGETQYF.

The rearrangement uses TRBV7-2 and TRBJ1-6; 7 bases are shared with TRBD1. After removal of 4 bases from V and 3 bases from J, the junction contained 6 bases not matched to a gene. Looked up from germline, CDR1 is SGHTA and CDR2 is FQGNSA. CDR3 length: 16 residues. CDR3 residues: CASSSPPGGYNSPLHF. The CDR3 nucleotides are TGTGCCAGCAGCTCGCCCCCAGGGGGCTATAATTCACCCCTCCACTTT.

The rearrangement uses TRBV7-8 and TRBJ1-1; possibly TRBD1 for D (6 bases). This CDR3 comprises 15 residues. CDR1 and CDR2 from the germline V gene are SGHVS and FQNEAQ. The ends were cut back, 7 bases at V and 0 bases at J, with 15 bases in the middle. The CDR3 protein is CASKRGSLMNTEAFF. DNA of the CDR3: TGTGCCAGCAAAAGGGGGAGTCTCATGAACACTGAAGCTTTCTTT.

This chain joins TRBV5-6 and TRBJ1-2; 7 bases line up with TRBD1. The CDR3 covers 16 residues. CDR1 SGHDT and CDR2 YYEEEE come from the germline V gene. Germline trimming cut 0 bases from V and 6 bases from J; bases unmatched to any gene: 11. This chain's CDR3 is CASSLVLSGTDDGYTF. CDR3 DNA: TGTGCCAGCAGCTTGGTTCTGTCCGGGACAGACGATGGCTACACCTTC.